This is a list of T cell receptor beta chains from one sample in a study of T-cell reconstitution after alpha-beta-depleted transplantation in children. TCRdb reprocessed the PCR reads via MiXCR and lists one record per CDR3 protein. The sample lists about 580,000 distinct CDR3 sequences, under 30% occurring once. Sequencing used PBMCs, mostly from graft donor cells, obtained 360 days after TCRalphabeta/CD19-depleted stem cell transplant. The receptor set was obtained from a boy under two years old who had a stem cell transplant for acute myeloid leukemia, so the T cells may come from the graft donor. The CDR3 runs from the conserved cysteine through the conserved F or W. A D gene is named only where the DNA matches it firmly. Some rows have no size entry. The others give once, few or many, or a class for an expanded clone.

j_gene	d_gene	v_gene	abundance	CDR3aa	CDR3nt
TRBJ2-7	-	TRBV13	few	CASSSAPITYEQYF	TGTGCCAGCAGCTCCGCCCCGATAACCTACGAGCAGTACTTC
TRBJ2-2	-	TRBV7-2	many	CATSLRGAGSGELFF	TGTGCCACAAGCCTGCGCGGGGCGGGGTCCGGGGAGCTGTTTTTT
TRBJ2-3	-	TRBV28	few	CASSLYAGLGEDTQYF	TGTGCCAGCAGTTTGTACGCGGGGTTGGGCGAGGATACGCAGTATTTT
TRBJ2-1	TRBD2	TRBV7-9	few	CASSNTLGLAGVNEQFF	TGTGCCAGCAGCAATACCTTGGGACTAGCGGGGGTCAATGAGCAGTTCTTC
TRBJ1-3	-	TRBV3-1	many	CASSQDLLSTGNTIYF	TGTGCCAGCAGCCAAGATCTTCTGTCCACTGGAAACACCATATATTTT
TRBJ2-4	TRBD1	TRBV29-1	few	CSVGGTGPHKNIQYF	TGCAGCGTGGGGGGGACAGGGCCCCACAAAAACATTCAGTACTTC
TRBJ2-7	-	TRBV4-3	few	CASSQGRFNSYEQYF	TGCGCCAGCAGCCAAGGACGGTTTAATTCCTACGAGCAGTACTTC
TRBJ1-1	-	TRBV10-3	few	CATRSGTGRNTEAFF	TGTGCCACCCGGTCGGGTACCGGTCGGAACACTGAAGCTTTCTTT
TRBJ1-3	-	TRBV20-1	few	CSATKGLTPGNTIYF	TGCAGTGCTACGAAGGGACTTACCCCTGGAAACACCATATATTTT
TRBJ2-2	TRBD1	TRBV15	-	CATSRLAQGAPTGELFF	TGTGCCACCAGCAGATTGGCCCAGGGGGCGCCTACCGGGGAGCTGTTTTTT
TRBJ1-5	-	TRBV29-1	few	CSVGGPNQPQHF	TGCAGCGTAGGGGGACCGAATCAGCCCCAGCATTTT
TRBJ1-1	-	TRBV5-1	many	CASSLEQMNTEAFF	TGCGCCAGCAGCTTGGAACAGATGAACACTGAAGCTTTCTTT
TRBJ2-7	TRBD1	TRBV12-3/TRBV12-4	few	CASSRTGTGYEQYF	TGTGCCAGCAGTCGAACCGGGACAGGCTACGAGCAGTACTTC
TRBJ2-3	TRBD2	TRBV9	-	CASSVRGDSTDTQYF	TGTGCCAGCAGCGTCCGGGGGGACAGCACAGATACGCAGTATTTT
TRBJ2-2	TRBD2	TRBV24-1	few	CATSDFWASGRNTGELFF	TGTGCCACCAGTGATTTTTGGGCTAGCGGGAGGAACACCGGGGAGCTGTTTTTT
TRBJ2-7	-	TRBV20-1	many	CSASGQGGDYEQYF	TGCAGTGCTAGCGGACAGGGAGGGGACTACGAGCAGTACTTC
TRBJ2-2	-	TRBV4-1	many	CASSQVLPPSNTGELFF	TGCGCCAGCAGCCAAGTCTTGCCTCCATCGAACACCGGGGAGCTGTTTTTT
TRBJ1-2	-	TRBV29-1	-	CSVERTSDNYGYTF	TGCAGCGTTGAAAGGACAAGCGATAACTATGGCTACACCTTC
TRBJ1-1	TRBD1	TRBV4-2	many	CASSQVLDRQGMLVAFF	TGTGCCAGCAGCCAAGTTTTGGATAGACAGGGAATGTTGGTAGCTTTCTTT
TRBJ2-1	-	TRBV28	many	CASSTQGHLSYNEQFF	TGTGCCAGCAGTACCCAAGGACACCTATCCTACAATGAGCAGTTCTTC
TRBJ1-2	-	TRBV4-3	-	CASSQAILVQRYGYTF	TGCGCCAGCAGCCAAGCGATTCTAGTACAGCGCTATGGCTACACCTTC
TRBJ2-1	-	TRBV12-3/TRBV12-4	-	CASSLAFRGEQFF	TGTGCCAGCAGTTTAGCTTTTCGGGGTGAGCAGTTCTTC
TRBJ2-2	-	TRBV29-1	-	CSGTDGTANTGELFF	TGCAGCGGAACAGACGGGACGGCGAACACCGGGGAGCTGTTTTTT
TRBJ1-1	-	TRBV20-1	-	CSAPIIRGTEAFF	TGCAGTGCTCCTATCATCAGGGGCACTGAAGCTTTCTTT
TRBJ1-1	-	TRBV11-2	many	CASSLGGGWGNTEAFF	TGTGCCAGCAGCTTAGGCGGGGGTTGGGGAAACACTGAAGCTTTCTTT
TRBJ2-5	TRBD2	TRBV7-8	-	CASSSRGEEETQYF	TGTGCCAGCAGCTCCCGGGGGGAAGAAGAGACCCAGTACTTC
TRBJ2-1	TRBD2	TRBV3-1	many	CASSQEPGPGLESHNEQFF	TGTGCCAGCAGCCAAGAACCTGGTCCGGGACTAGAATCGCACAATGAGCAGTTCTTC
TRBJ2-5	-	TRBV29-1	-	CSVAGLQGLETQYF	TGCAGCGTGGCGGGGCTACAGGGTCTGGAGACCCAGTACTTC
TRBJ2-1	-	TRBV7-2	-	CASSQRTGMGGETQFF	TGTGCCAGCAGCCAAAGAACAGGGATGGGGGGGGAGACCCAGTTCTTC
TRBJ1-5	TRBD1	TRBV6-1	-	CASSPWTGPHQPQHF	TGTGCCAGCAGCCCATGGACAGGGCCCCATCAGCCCCAGCATTTT
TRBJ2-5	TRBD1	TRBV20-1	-	CSANQGQGARETQYF	TGCAGTGCTAACCAAGGACAGGGGGCGCGGGAGACCCAGTACTTC
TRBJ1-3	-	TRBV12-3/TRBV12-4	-	CASSLDTRNTIYF	TGTGCCAGCAGTTTAGATACACGAAACACCATATATTTT
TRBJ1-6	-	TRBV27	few	CASGRTGPGSPLHF	TGTGCCAGCGGGCGTACAGGACCGGGTTCACCCCTCCACTTT
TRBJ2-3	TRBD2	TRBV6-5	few	CASSYATSSTDTQYF	TGTGCCAGCAGTTACGCGACTAGCAGCACAGATACGCAGTATTTT
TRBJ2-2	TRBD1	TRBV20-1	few	CSARDGQGSGELFF	TGCAGTGCTAGAGATGGACAGGGATCCGGGGAGCTGTTTTTT
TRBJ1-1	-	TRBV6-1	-	CASSQGSDFF	TGTGCCAGCAGTCAGGGGTCGGATTTCTTT
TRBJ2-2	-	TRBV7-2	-	CASRYRDTNTGELFF	TGTGCCAGCAGGTATCGGGACACGAACACCGGGGAGCTGTTTTTT
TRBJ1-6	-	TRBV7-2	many	CASSLARGAPPGSPLHF	TGTGCCAGCAGCTTAGCGAGAGGGGCCCCTCCCGGTTCACCCCTCCACTTT
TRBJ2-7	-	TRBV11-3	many	CASSLDGRAAF	TGTGCCAGCAGCTTAGATGGGAGAGCGGCCTTC
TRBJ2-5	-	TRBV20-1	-	CSALTRSQETQYF	TGCAGTGCGCTGACCCGAAGCCAAGAGACCCAGTACTTC
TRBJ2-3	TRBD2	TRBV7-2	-	CASSLRAGRGDTQYF	TGTGCCAGCAGCTTAAGGGCAGGGAGGGGCGATACGCAGTATTTT
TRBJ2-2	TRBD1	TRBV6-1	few	CASRSPSGRGKTGELFF	TGTGCCAGCAGATCCCCATCGGGCAGGGGGAAAACCGGGGAGCTGTTTTTT
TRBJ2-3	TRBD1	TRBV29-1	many	CSVVRTGASTDTQYF	TGCAGCGTTGTACGCACAGGGGCTAGCACAGATACGCAGTATTTT
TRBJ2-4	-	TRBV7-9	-	CASSLGSFQSDIQYF	TGTGCCAGCAGCTTAGGGTCTTTTCAAAGCGACATTCAGTACTTC
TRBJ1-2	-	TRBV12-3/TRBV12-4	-	CASSSTVRGGYTF	TGTGCCAGCAGTTCGACAGTCAGGGGAGGCTACACCTTC
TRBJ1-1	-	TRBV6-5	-	CASKRATEAFF	TGTGCCAGCAAGAGGGCCACTGAAGCTTTCTTT
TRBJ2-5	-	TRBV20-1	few	CSATDRRQETQYF	TGCAGTGCAACCGACAGGCGTCAAGAGACCCAGTACTTC
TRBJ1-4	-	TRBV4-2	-	CASSQVTSTNEKLFF	TGTGCCAGCAGCCAAGTGACCTCAACTAATGAAAAACTGTTTTTT
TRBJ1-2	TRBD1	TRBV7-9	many	CASERGRDYGYTF	TGTGCCAGCGAGAGGGGGCGCGACTATGGCTACACCTTC
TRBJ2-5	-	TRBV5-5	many	CASSSWGEAKETQYF	TGTGCCAGCAGCTCGTGGGGGGAAGCAAAAGAGACCCAGTACTTC